This paragraph reports one T cell receptor beta chain. This sample is part of a study of blood T cell repertoires in COVID-19. The CDR3 covers 13 residues. V was shortened by 3 bases and J by 2 bases, with 6 bases between the two germline ends. The germline V gene has CDR1 KGHSH and CDR2 LQKENI. Sequencing was performed with immunoSEQ multiplex PCR; in TCRdb, only in-frame clones are kept and a portion is missing. The table lists 200,000 to 250,000 clones, 80% to 90% of them singletons. V usage is TRBV18 and J usage is TRBJ2-3; D is unresolved. What was sequenced was PBMCs or T cells enriched from blood (not recorded which). This sequence was found in a woman aged 35 to 49 with acute COVID-19. The CDR3 coding sequence is TGTGCCAGCTCACCCGACACCACAGATACGCAGTATTTT. It specifies CASSPDTTDTQYF. Complete variable domain (other parts from reference TRBV18 and TRBJ2-3): NAGVMQNPRHLVRRRGQEARLRCSPMKGHSHVYWYRQLPEEGLKFMVYLQKENIIDESGMPKERFSAEFPKEGPSILRIQQVVRGDSAAYFCASSPDTTDTQYFGPGTRLTVL.